Only a few counts were recorded for the clone carrying this T cell receptor (beta chain). Antigen specificity is unknown. The entry originates in a study of cytomegalovirus exposure and HLA in healthy donors. Researchers ran the PCR with 60 Vbeta and 13 Jbeta primers. Method: immunoSEQ multiplex PCR; TCRdb's copy keeps in-frame clones and lacks some. The sample has 150,000 to 200,000 clones, about 64% seen once. The study, taken as a whole, reports: With later analysis, a missense DCLRE1C variant became linked to TCR beta V- and J-gene trimming. Per a prior analysis, the majority of TCR beta V segments were productive roughly 87% or roughly 30% of the time. Specificity of a few CMV-associated chains for CMV antigens was verified in vitro. Sequencing likely produced, as an artifact, a cluster of highly shared sequence variants.

V gave up 5 bases and J gave up 5 bases, with 12 bases separating them. The CDR3 contains 13 residues. In germline, CDR1 is SGHVS, CDR2 FQNEAQ. The clonotype comes from a man aged 50-60 years in good health and CMV-seronegative. The rearrangement uses TRBV7-8 and TRBJ1-2; no reliable D call. Sequencing was carried out using PBMCs. The CDR3 loop is CASSPGRTYGYTF. The CDR3 DNA sequence: TGTGCCAGCAGCCCCGGACGGACTTATGGCTACACCTTC.